This entry lists 25 T cell receptor beta chains sequenced from one sample in a study of T-cell memory formation after mild COVID-19. TCRdb re-analysed the 5' RACE reads in MiXCR, keeping a single row per CDR3 protein. This table has roughly 250,000 distinct CDR3 sequences, around 17% appearing once. The sample comprised PBMCs or a T cell subset sorted from them (not recorded which). Receptor source: a man between 18 and 29 years old who had mild COVID-19 (a few samples of this study predate the infection). Cell type and time point are not known.

This clonotype has just a few counts. The chain is built from TRBV10-3 and TRBJ2-1, with D possibly being TRBD1 (5 bases). This CDR3 region has 12 residues. The V gene lost 4 bases and the J gene lost 4 bases, with 5 bases spanning the gap. Germline CDR1 and CDR2: ENHRY and SYGVKD. CDR3 sequence (DNA): TGTGCCATCAGTGGACAGTACAATGAGCAGTTCTTC. It encodes CAISGQYNEQFF.

The sample holds a few counts of this clonotype. The chain uses TRBV6-2 or TRBV6-3 and TRBJ2-3; D unresolved. V gave up 3 bases and J gave up 5 bases, with 3 bases separating them. This CDR3 has 11 residues. CDR1 is MNHEY, CDR2 SVGEGT, per germline. In DNA, the CDR3 is TGTGCCAGCAGTTATCAAGATACGCAGTATTTT. Amino acids: CASSYQDTQYF.

The chain combines TRBV6-6 with TRBJ2-3; the match to TRBD1 covers 7 bases. The CDR3 covers 17 residues. J was trimmed by 0 bases and V by 6 bases; bases with no gene match: 12. CDR1 MNHNY and CDR2 SVGAGI come from the germline V gene (reference sequence). The CDR3: CASSPSLGGPSTDTQYF. The DNA for the CDR3 is TGTGCCAGCAGCCCTTCACTAGGGGGCCCCAGCACAGATACGCAGTATTTT.

J is TRBJ1-6 and V is TRBV30; 7 bases fit TRBD1. Germline V CDR1 and CDR2: GTSNPN, SVGIG (reference sequence). The CDR3 runs to 15 residues. V gave up 3 bases and J gave up 4 bases; unmatched junction bases: 6. CDR3: CAWRGDSYYNSPLHF. CDR3 in DNA: TGTGCCTGGAGAGGGGACAGTTATTATAATTCACCCCTCCACTTT.

This rearrangement joins TRBV6-5 to TRBJ2-7; 7 bases fit TRBD2. V was pared by 2 bases and J by 3 bases, with 1 base of the junction left unmatched. This CDR3 is 13 amino acids long. Germline V lookup: CDR1 MNHEY, CDR2 SVGAGI. CDR3 residues: CASSYREGYEQYF. The CDR3 DNA reads TGTGCCAGCAGTTACAGGGAGGGCTACGAGCAGTACTTC.

This chain joins TRBV6-2 or TRBV6-3 and TRBJ1-2; no clear D. The CDR3 covers 14 residues. The germline V and J ends were trimmed by 7 bases and 4 bases, with 16 bases remaining between them. Germline CDR1 and CDR2: MNHEY and SVGEGT. CDR3 nucleotides: TGTGCCAGCAAGCCCGCCAGGCCGGTCTATGGCTACACCTTC. Translated: CASKPARPVYGYTF.

This clonotype came up a few times. The rearrangement uses TRBV12-3 or TRBV12-4 and TRBJ2-3; a weak D match, TRBD2 (6 bases). This CDR3 region has 16 residues. The germline V and J ends were trimmed by 3 bases and 4 bases, with 17 bases remaining between them. Here the CDR3 reads CASSFGGGTKADTQYF. The CDR3, as DNA: TGTGCCAGCAGTTTCGGGGGTGGGACGAAGGCAGATACGCAGTATTTT.

The chain is built from TRBV20-1 and TRBJ1-3; 10 nucleotides line up with TRBD1. Germline V CDR1 and CDR2: DFQATT, SNEGSKA (reference sequence). V was pared by 0 bases and J by 3 bases, with 5 bases of the junction left unmatched. The CDR3 length is 16 residues. CDR3 in amino acids: CSARDPGTGVGNTIYF. The CDR3 nucleotides read TGCAGTGCTAGAGACCCCGGGACAGGGGTTGGAAACACCATATATTTT.

This clonotype was picked up a small number of times. The chain recombines TRBV5-5 with TRBJ2-2; unclear D gene. Germline CDR1 is SGHKS and CDR2 is YYEKEE (reference sequence). Between the trimmed V and J ends, which lost 2 bases and 4 bases, there was a span of 9 bases. The CDR3 extends over 14 amino acids. The CDR3 sequence: CASSLRASTGELFF. CDR3 nucleotide sequence: TGTGCCAGCAGCTTACGGGCGAGCACCGGGGAGCTGTTTTTT.

CDR3 sequence: CASSEPQNNYNEQFF. The CDR3 DNA follows: TGTGCCAGCAGTGAACCCCAGAACAACTACAATGAGCAGTTCTTC. The V and J genes are TRBV25-1 and TRBJ2-1; D not certain. Germline V lookup: CDR1 MGHDK, CDR2 SYGVNS. Trimming shortened V by 2 bases and J by 3 bases, and 11 bases separated the two germline ends. This CDR3 has 15 amino acids.

This chain joins TRBV5-1 and TRBJ2-5; 7 positions agree with TRBD2. This CDR3 region has 14 residues. V was pared by 4 bases and J by 5 bases, with 8 bases of the junction left unmatched. CDR1 SGHRS and CDR2 YFSETQ come from the germline V gene. CDR3: CASSTPSGGETQYF. The CDR3 DNA sequence: TGCGCCAGCAGCACTCCTAGCGGCGGGGAGACCCAGTACTTC.

The chain links TRBV20-1 to TRBJ1-3; D gene unclear. V dropped 5 bases and J dropped 4 bases, with 15 bases sitting between them. CDR1 DFQATT and CDR2 SNEGSKA come from the germline V gene (reference sequence). The CDR3 is 14 residues long. CDR3: CSAPVEQYGNTIYF. The CDR3 coding sequence is TGCAGTGCTCCCGTTGAGCAGTACGGAAACACCATATATTTT.

The chain recombines TRBV27 with TRBJ1-1, with D hard to call. The CDR3 sequence is 13 residues long. V was shortened by 6 bases and J by 2 bases, with 10 bases between the two germline ends. Germline V gene sequence: CDR1 MNHEY, CDR2 SMNVEV (reference sequence). CDR3 amino acids: CASRKEINTEAFF. Written as DNA, the CDR3 is TGTGCCAGCAGAAAGGAGATCAACACTGAAGCTTTCTTT.

This clonotype has a count of ten or more. This sequence joins TRBV15 and TRBJ2-3, with D possibly being TRBD2 (6 bases). The CDR3 covers 15 residues. Germline CDR1 and CDR2: LNHNV and YYDKDF (reference sequence). Trimming stripped 1 base from V and 2 bases from J, with 10 bases between. CDR3 sequence (DNA): TGTGCCACCAGCAGAGTTACGGGGGTCACAGATACGCAGTATTTT. Protein: CATSRVTGVTDTQYF.

The V and J genes are TRBV7-9 and TRBJ1-2; TRBD1 matches 12 bases. V gave up 5 bases and J gave up 4 bases; unmatched junction bases: 5. The CDR3 loop spans 15 amino acids. Per germline, CDR1 SEHNR and CDR2 FQNEAQ (reference sequence). The DNA for the CDR3 is TGTGCCAGCAGCCGGGGACAGGGGGCGGTCTATGGCTACACCTTC. This codes for CASSRGQGAVYGYTF.

This clonotype came up a few times. The chain joins TRBV6-5 to TRBJ2-5; no firm D call. V was clipped by 5 bases and J by 4 bases, with 14 bases between them. Germline CDR1 MNHEY, CDR2 SVGAGI. The CDR3 sequence is 14 residues long. CDR3 sequence (DNA): TGTGCCAGCAGTCTCGTACGTATAGGAGAGACCCAGTACTTC. This translates into CASSLVRIGETQYF.

This clonotype was recorded many times. This sequence joins TRBV6-5 and TRBJ2-1; 9 nucleotides align to TRBD1. There are 16 residues in the CDR3. Germline CDR1 and CDR2: MNHEY and SVGAGI. V lost 0 bases, J lost 4 bases, and 4 bases stayed unmatched. CDR3 sequence reads: CASSYSPGQGYNEQFF. Written as DNA, the CDR3 is TGTGCCAGCAGTTACTCTCCGGGACAGGGATACAATGAGCAGTTCTTC.

The chain links TRBV7-2 to TRBJ2-1; TRBD1 might be the D (6 bases). V lost 3 bases, J lost 12 bases, and 15 bases lay in between. The CDR3 has 13 residues. The germline CDR1 and CDR2 sequences are SGHTA and FQGNSA. The CDR3 DNA is TGTGCCAGCAGCTTCCTACAGGGTAGTAGGCAGTTCTTC. Its translation is CASSFLQGSRQFF.

This clonotype was recorded only once. The chain employs TRBV4-3 and TRBJ1-6, with a tentative D call TRBD1 (5 bases). The CDR3 is made up of 16 amino acids. Trimming left V 0 bases short and J 9 bases short, with 15 bases between. CDR1 is LGHNA and CDR2 is YSLEER in the germline V gene. CDR3 sequence reads: CASSQDIGVPGSPLHF. DNA of the CDR3: TGCGCCAGCAGCCAAGACATAGGGGTTCCTGGTTCACCCCTCCACTTT.

The chain links TRBV7-2 to TRBJ2-5, with 7 bases identical to TRBD2. V shed 2 bases, J shed 1 base, and the junction held 1 base outside the gene matches. The germline gives CDR1 SGHTA, CDR2 FQGNSA. The CDR3 consists of 14 residues. This CDR3 reads CASSLQRGQETQYF. CDR3 coding DNA: TGTGCCAGCAGCTTACAGCGGGGCCAAGAGACCCAGTACTTC.

The rearrangement joins TRBV2 to TRBJ1-6; no firm D call. Between the trimmed V and J ends, which lost 8 bases and 9 bases, there was a span of 14 bases. The germline gives CDR1 SNHLY, CDR2 FYNNEI. CDR3 length: 13 amino acids. CDR3 protein: CASAGEVASPLHF. In DNA, the CDR3 is TGTGCCAGCGCAGGAGAGGTCGCTTCACCCCTCCACTTT.

As DNA, the CDR3 is TGCAGTGGAAGGGACAGTCTGAATGAAAAACTGTTTTTT. Translated: CSGRDSLNEKLFF. The chain has TRBV20-1 and TRBJ1-4; 7 bases are a match to TRBD1. Germline V lookup: CDR1 DFQATT, CDR2 SNEGSKA (reference sequence). The length of the CDR3 is 13 residues. V gave up 7 bases and J gave up 5 bases; unmatched junction bases: 7.

This clonotype occurred once. This chain connects TRBV20-1 to TRBJ2-5; D is possibly TRBD2 (6 bases). Between the trimmed V and J ends, which lost 0 bases and 4 bases, there was a span of 12 bases. The CDR3 is 14 amino acids. CDR1 is DFQATT, CDR2 SNEGSKA, per germline (reference sequence). The DNA for the CDR3 is TGCAGTGCTAGAGATCAGGAGGGGTTAGAGACCCAGTACTTC. It codes for CSARDQEGLETQYF.

The sample holds a few counts of this clonotype. The chain uses TRBV20-1 and TRBJ2-1, with D perhaps matching TRBD2 (6 bases). The CDR3 extends over 16 amino acids. Trimming cost V 4 bases and J 6 bases, with 22 bases left between them. From germline, CDR1 is DFQATT and CDR2 SNEGSKA (reference sequence). The CDR3 spells CSAITGGTGAGNEQFF. The DNA for the CDR3 is TGCAGTGCTATAACCGGGGGAACTGGCGCTGGCAATGAGCAGTTCTTC.

This clonotype was recorded at least ten times. This chain connects TRBV10-3 to TRBJ2-5, with 7 positions matching TRBD1. CDR1 is ENHRY and CDR2 is SYGVKD in the germline V gene. The CDR3 runs 15 residues. The trim removed 0 bases at V and 5 bases at J, leaving 6 bases unmatched. The CDR3: CAISESTGSGETQYF. DNA of the CDR3: TGTGCCATCAGTGAGTCGACAGGGTCGGGTGAGACCCAGTACTTC.